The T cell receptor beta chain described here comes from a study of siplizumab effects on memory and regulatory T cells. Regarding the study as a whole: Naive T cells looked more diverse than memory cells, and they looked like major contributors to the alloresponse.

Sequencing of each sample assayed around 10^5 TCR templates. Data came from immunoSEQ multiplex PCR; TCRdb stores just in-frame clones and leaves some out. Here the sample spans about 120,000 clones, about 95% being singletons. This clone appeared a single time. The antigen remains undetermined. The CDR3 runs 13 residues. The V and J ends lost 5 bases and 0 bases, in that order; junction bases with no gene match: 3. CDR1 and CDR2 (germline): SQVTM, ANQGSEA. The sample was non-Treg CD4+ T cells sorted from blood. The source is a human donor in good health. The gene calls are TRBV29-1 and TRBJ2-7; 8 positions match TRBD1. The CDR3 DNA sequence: TGCAGCGTTTTTACAGGGGGCTCCTACGAGCAGTACTTC. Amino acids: CSVFTGGSYEQYF.